A selection of T cell receptor beta chains follows, all from one sample in a study of CD8 T cells in ankylosing spondylitis. A single record per CDR3 protein comes from TCRdb applying MiXCR to the 5' RACE reads. The sample lists roughly 130,000 distinct CDR3 sequences, roughly an eighth occurring once. The sample taken for sequencing was blood, either unsorted or a sorted T cell fraction (not recorded which). These receptors all come from a female donor with ankylosing spondylitis or in good health (not recorded which). The CDR3 runs from the conserved cysteine through the conserved F or W. The D gene is left open where the match is weak. The size of a clone is reported for some rows only, either as once, few or many, or as a class for expanded clones.

D gene,clone size,J gene,V gene,CDR3 protein,CDR3 DNA
TRBD2,-,TRBJ2-7,TRBV6-5,CASSYSGTSGSRSSYEQYF,TGTGCCAGCAGTTACTCAGGGACTAGCGGGAGCCGAAGCTCCTACGAGCAGTACTTC
-,many,TRBJ2-2,TRBV29-1,CSVEKGRNTGELFF,TGCAGCGTTGAAAAGGGCAGAAACACCGGGGAGCTGTTTTTT
-,-,TRBJ2-3,TRBV29-1,CSVVADTQYF,TGCAGCGTTGTCGCAGATACGCAGTATTTT
-,many,TRBJ2-7,TRBV7-2,CASSPASSGSYEQYF,TGTGCCAGCAGCCCAGCTAGTAGCGGCTCCTACGAGCAGTACTTC
TRBD2,few,TRBJ2-3,TRBV29-1,CSVEDLGLAGAVNTDTQYF,TGCAGCGTTGAAGATCTCGGGCTAGCGGGAGCGGTTAACACAGATACGCAGTATTTT
-,many,TRBJ2-4,TRBV20-1,CSGAGQTKNIQYF,TGCAGTGGGGCGGGGCAAACCAAAAACATTCAGTACTTC
-,few,TRBJ2-7,TRBV12-3/TRBV12-4,CASSLLTTGGTSEQYF,TGTGCCAGCAGTTTATTGACGACAGGGGGGACTAGCGAGCAGTACTTC
TRBD1,few,TRBJ1-1,TRBV28,CASSPTPRDRGDTEAFF,TGTGCCAGCAGTCCCACCCCCCGGGACAGGGGCGACACTGAAGCTTTCTTT
-,many,TRBJ1-1,TRBV7-6,CASSWRFGTEAFF,TGTGCCAGCAGCTGGCGTTTTGGGACAGAAGCTTTCTTT
TRBD1,few,TRBJ2-1,TRBV9,CASSDRTGVNNEQFF,TGTGCCAGCAGTGACCGGACAGGGGTCAACAATGAGCAGTTCTTC
TRBD1,many,TRBJ2-2,TRBV5-1,CASSSQGIETGELFF,TGCGCCAGCAGCTCACAGGGGATAGAGACCGGGGAGCTGTTTTTT
TRBD2,few,TRBJ2-7,TRBV5-1,CASGWTSGAFYEQYF,TGCGCCAGTGGGTGGACTAGCGGGGCCTTCTACGAGCAGTACTTC
TRBD1,many,TRBJ2-2,TRBV29-1,CSVETGKNTGELFF,TGCAGCGTTGAGACAGGGAAGAACACCGGGGAGCTGTTTTTT
-,many,TRBJ2-7,TRBV4-1,CASSDRQGISYEQYF,TGCGCCAGCAGCGACCGCCAGGGGATCAGCTACGAGCAGTACTTC
-,few,TRBJ2-1,TRBV2,CASEGPFYNEQFF,TGTGCCAGCGAGGGACCTTTTTACAATGAGCAGTTCTTC
-,many,TRBJ2-1,TRBV29-1,CSAPLGSSSYNEQFF,TGCAGCGCCCCGTTGGGGTCGAGCAGCTACAATGAGCAGTTCTTC